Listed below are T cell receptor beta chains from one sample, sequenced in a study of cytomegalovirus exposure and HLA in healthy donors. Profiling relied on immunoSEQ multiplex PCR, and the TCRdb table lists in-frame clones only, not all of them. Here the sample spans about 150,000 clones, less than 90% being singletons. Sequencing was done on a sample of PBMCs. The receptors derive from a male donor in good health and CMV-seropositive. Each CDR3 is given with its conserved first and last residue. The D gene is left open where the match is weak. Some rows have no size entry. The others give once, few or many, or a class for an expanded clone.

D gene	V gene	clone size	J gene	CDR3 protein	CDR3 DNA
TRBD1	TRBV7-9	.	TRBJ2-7	CSSSFFGQGAREQYF	TGTTCCAGCAGCTTTTTCGGACAGGGGGCACGGGAGCAGTACTTC
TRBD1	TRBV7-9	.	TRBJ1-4	CASSLDQDRAEKLFF	TGTGCCAGCAGCTTAGACCAGGACAGGGCTGAAAAACTGTTTTTT
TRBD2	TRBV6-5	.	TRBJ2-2	CASSHSGDTGELFF	TGTGCCAGCAGTCATAGCGGGGACACCGGGGAGCTGTTTTTT
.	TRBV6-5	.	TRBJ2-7	CASSYSHKRRVYEQYF	TGTGCCAGCAGTTACTCACATAAGCGCAGGGTGTACGAGCAGTACTTC
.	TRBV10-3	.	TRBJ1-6	CALRSREDSPLHF	TGTGCCCTCCGGAGCAGGGAGGATTCACCCCTCCACTTT
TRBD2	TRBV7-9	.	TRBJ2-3	CASSLVKAGLDTQYF	TGTGCCAGCAGCTTAGTTAAAGCGGGATTAGATACGCAGTATTTT
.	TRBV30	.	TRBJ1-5	CAWSVGVGPQHF	TGTGCCTGGAGTGTCGGGGTTGGGCCCCAGCATTTT
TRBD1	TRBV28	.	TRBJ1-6	CASSPADRVDSPLHF	TGTGCCAGCAGTCCTGCAGACAGGGTGGATTCACCCCTCCACTTT
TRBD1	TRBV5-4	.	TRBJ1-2	CASSLANYRGIDGYTF	TGTGCCAGCAGCTTGGCCAATTACAGGGGCATAGATGGCTACACCTTC
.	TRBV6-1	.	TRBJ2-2	CASSERGGNTGELFF	TGTGCCAGCAGTGAAAGGGGGGGGAACACCGGGGAGCTGTTTTTT
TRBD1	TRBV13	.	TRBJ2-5	CASSAVGQGRETQYF	TGTGCCAGCAGCGCTGTCGGACAGGGGAGGGAGACCCAGTACTTC
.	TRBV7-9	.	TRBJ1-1	CASSLETRGAFF	TGTGCCAGCAGCTTAGAGACCAGGGGAGCTTTCTTT
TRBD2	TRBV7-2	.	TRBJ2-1	CASSNGGTRPHEQFF	TGTGCCAGCAGCAACGGGGGGACCCGCCCCCATGAGCAGTTCTTC
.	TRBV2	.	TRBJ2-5	CASSRRDSTQETQYF	TGTGCCAGCAGTAGGAGGGACTCTACCCAAGAGACCCAGTACTTC
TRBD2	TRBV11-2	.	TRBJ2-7	CASSSWTSGSSYEQYF	TGTGCCAGCAGCTCTTGGACTAGCGGGAGCTCCTACGAGCAGTACTTC
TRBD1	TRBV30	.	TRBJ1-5	CALTGGPDSNQPQHF	TGTGCCTTAACAGGGGGCCCTGATAGCAATCAGCCCCAGCATTTT
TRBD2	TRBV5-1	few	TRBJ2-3	CASSPRSSGGLDTQYF	TGCGCCAGCAGCCCACGATCTAGCGGGGGCTTAGATACGCAGTATTTT
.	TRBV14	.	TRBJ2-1	CASSQTRATSNEQFF	TGTGCCAGCAGCCAGACTCGAGCGACGAGTAATGAGCAGTTCTTC
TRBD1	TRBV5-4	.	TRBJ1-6	CASSSRTGISSYNSPLHF	TGTGCCAGCAGCTCCAGGACAGGAATAAGCTCCTATAATTCACCCCTCCACTTT
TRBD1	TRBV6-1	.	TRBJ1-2	CASRLDRGYGYTF	TGTGCCAGCAGATTGGACAGGGGCTATGGCTACACCTTC
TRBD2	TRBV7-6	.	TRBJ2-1	CASSGLAGDTYNEQFF	TGTGCCAGCAGTGGACTAGCGGGAGATACTTACAATGAGCAGTTCTTC
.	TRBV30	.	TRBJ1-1	CAWSRLMNTEAFF	TGTGCCTGGAGCCGGTTAATGAACACTGAAGCTTTCTTT
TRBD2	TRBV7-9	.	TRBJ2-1	CSSSLARNSGDNEQFF	TGTTCCAGCAGCTTAGCGCGTAATAGCGGGGACAATGAGCAGTTCTTC
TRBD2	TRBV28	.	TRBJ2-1	CASTFQGLAGVLAEQFF	TGTGCCAGCACTTTTCAGGGACTAGCGGGAGTTCTTGCTGAGCAGTTCTTC
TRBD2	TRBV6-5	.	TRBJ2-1	CASSPGLADYNEQFF	TGTGCCAGCAGCCCGGGACTAGCGGACTACAATGAGCAGTTCTTC
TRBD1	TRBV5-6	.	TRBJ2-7	CASNPRTGGFYEQYF	TGTGCCAGCAACCCTCGGACAGGAGGATTTTACGAGCAGTACTTC